This is a list of T cell receptor beta chains from one sample in a study of regulatory dendritic cells for organ transplantation. Sequencing was performed with immunoSEQ multiplex PCR; in TCRdb, only in-frame clones are kept and a portion is missing. The data show about 20,000 clones, roughly 80% seen once. Antigen specificity for these receptors is unknown. Sequenced input: memory CD4+ T cells from blood cultured with regulatory dendritic cells. The receptors were sampled from a human donor in good health. The CDR3 runs from the conserved cysteine through the conserved F or W. A D gene is named only where the DNA matches it firmly. Only some rows state a clone size, as once, few, many or a class for expanded clones.

V: TRBV7-2; J: TRBJ1-1; size: few; D: .; DNA: TGTGCCAGCAGCTTACTCCCCTTGAATGAAGCTTTCTTT; CDR3: CASSLLPLNEAFF
V: TRBV4-3; J: TRBJ2-5; size: .; D: TRBD2; DNA: TGCGCCAGCAGCCAAGAGATAAGTTTAGCGGGGTCTGCCGGGACCCAGTACTTC; CDR3: CASSQEISLAGSAGTQYF
V: TRBV6-1; J: TRBJ2-2; size: .; D: TRBD2; DNA: TGTGCCAGCAGTGGAGCGGGGGGACTAGTTCCCGGGGAGCTGTTTTTT; CDR3: CASSGAGGLVPGELFF
V: TRBV27; J: TRBJ1-2; size: .; D: .; DNA: TGTGCCAGCAGTTTTGGGGGTATTTCGCGATATGGCTACACCTTC; CDR3: CASSFGGISRYGYTF
V: TRBV5-1; J: TRBJ2-3; size: .; D: TRBD1; DNA: TGCGCCAGCAGCCGACGGGACAGGGATTCGGATACGCAGTATTTT; CDR3: CASSRRDRDSDTQYF
V: TRBV23-1; J: TRBJ1-2; size: .; D: .; DNA: TGCGCCAGGAGCAGCGGGGCGATCTATGGCTACACCTTC; CDR3: CARSSGAIYGYTF
V: TRBV7-9; J: TRBJ2-5; size: .; D: TRBD1; DNA: TGTGCCAGCAGCTTGTCCTCCGGGACAGGGGGCGCGGGGACCCAGTACTTC; CDR3: CASSLSSGTGGAGTQYF
V: TRBV7-8; J: TRBJ2-1; size: few; D: .; DNA: TGTGCCAGCAGCCCCCTGCTCGGGAATGAGCAGTTCTTC; CDR3: CASSPLLGNEQFF
V: TRBV7-8; J: TRBJ1-1; size: .; D: .; DNA: TGTGCCAGCACCTACCTTAGGGGGGCCTTAGCGAACACTGAAGCTTTCTTT; CDR3: CASTYLRGALANTEAFF
V: TRBV7-2; J: TRBJ2-7; size: .; D: TRBD1; DNA: TGTGCCAGCAGCTTAGAGCCGGGACAGGGCCACGAGCAGTACTTC; CDR3: CASSLEPGQGHEQYF
V: TRBV6-5; J: TRBJ1-4; size: .; D: .; DNA: TGTGCCAGCAGTCTTATGTTCGGGGAAAAACTGTTTTTT; CDR3: CASSLMFGEKLFF
V: TRBV30; J: TRBJ2-1; size: once; D: TRBD1; DNA: TGTGCCTCGTACAGGGGTAGTGAGCAGTTCTTC; CDR3: CASYRGSEQFF
V: TRBV6-6; J: TRBJ1-1; size: few; D: .; DNA: TGTGCCAGCACGCGAAGGGGGGTTGAAGCTTTCTTT; CDR3: CASTRRGVEAFF
V: TRBV6-1; J: TRBJ2-7; size: .; D: TRBD2; DNA: TGTGCCAGTACTAGCGCCAACTCCTACGAGCAGTACTTC; CDR3: CASTSANSYEQYF
V: TRBV4-3; J: TRBJ2-1; size: .; D: .; DNA: TGCGCCAGCAGCCTGTTCCGCGGAGGGGATTACAATGAGCAGTTCTTC; CDR3: CASSLFRGGDYNEQFF
V: TRBV2; J: TRBJ1-1; size: few; D: .; DNA: TGTGCCAGCAGTGATTTCGGGTACACTGAAGCTTTCTTT; CDR3: CASSDFGYTEAFF
V: TRBV7-3; J: TRBJ1-2; size: .; D: TRBD1; DNA: TGTGCCAGCAGCTTAAATAGGGACAGCCTTAGCTACACCTTC; CDR3: CASSLNRDSLSYTF
V: TRBV10-3; J: TRBJ2-3; size: .; D: TRBD1; DNA: TGTGCCATCAGGGCCGGGACAGGGTTCTCAGATACGCAGTATTTT; CDR3: CAIRAGTGFSDTQYF
V: TRBV28; J: TRBJ2-2; size: few; D: .; DNA: TGTGCCAGCGGACGGCGGGAGCTGTTTTTT; CDR3: CASGRRELFF
V: TRBV2; J: TRBJ2-5; size: .; D: .; DNA: TGTGCCAGCAGTGATTATGATGAGACCCAGTACTTC; CDR3: CASSDYDETQYF
V: TRBV29-1; J: TRBJ1-2; size: once; D: .; DNA: TGCAGCGTTGGACAGCGGGGCTACACCTTC; CDR3: CSVGQRGYTF
V: TRBV6-6; J: TRBJ2-7; size: medium-sized; D: TRBD1; DNA: TGTGCCACCAGGGGGACAGGGTTTAATGGCGAGCAGTACTTC; CDR3: CATRGTGFNGEQYF
V: TRBV27; J: TRBJ1-6; size: .; D: .; DNA: TGTGCCAGCAGGGCGTTAAGCTCCTATAATTCACCCCTCCACTTT; CDR3: CASRALSSYNSPLHF
V: TRBV7-9; J: TRBJ1-4; size: .; D: TRBD1; DNA: TGTGCCAGCAGCTCACAGACAGGGTTTGGGAATGAAAAACTGTTTTTT; CDR3: CASSSQTGFGNEKLFF
V: TRBV19; J: TRBJ1-4; size: medium-sized; D: .; DNA: TGTGCCAGAGGGGGAGCACAGGGCGAGAATGAAAAACTGTTTTTT; CDR3: CARGGAQGENEKLFF
V: TRBV9; J: TRBJ2-4; size: .; D: .; DNA: TGTGCTCCCTACGGTGGGAACATTCAGTACTTC; CDR3: CAPYGGNIQYF
V: TRBV27; J: TRBJ2-3; size: .; D: TRBD1; DNA: TGTGCCAGCAGTTTCATTCCGGGACAGAGGGCAGATACGCAGTATTTT; CDR3: CASSFIPGQRADTQYF